These T cell receptor beta chains were read from a single sample in a study of monozygotic twins with cystic fibrosis. This table comes from immunoSEQ multiplex PCR, and its TCRdb copy is limited to in-frame clones, with some not included. The table records fewer than 20,000 clones, about 96% of them present only once. The sequenced sample was blood. The receptors come from a girl aged 2-9 years with cystic fibrosis. The CDR3 runs from the conserved cysteine through the conserved F or W. The size entry is marked missing in some rows and otherwise reads once, few, many or a size class.

abundance,j_gene,v_gene,CDR3aa
NA,TRBJ1-4,TRBV6-4,CASSGDGNEKLFF
NA,TRBJ2-7,TRBV20-1,CSARDFAEQYF
once,TRBJ2-1,TRBV6-5,CASSTRHSSYNEQFF
NA,TRBJ1-2,TRBV6-6,CASRDNYGYTF
NA,TRBJ2-7,TRBV11-2,CASSLAGVYEQYF
NA,TRBJ2-1,TRBV19,CASSIEGTSGGPYNEQFF
NA,TRBJ2-2,TRBV27,CASSLGRKNTGELFF
NA,TRBJ1-3,TRBV9,CASSVDGLSGNTIYF
NA,TRBJ2-5,TRBV15,CATSRDLAGGQETQYF
once,TRBJ1-1,TRBV6-5,CASRNTGRHTEAFF
NA,TRBJ1-1,TRBV7-2,CASSLQRSEAFF
NA,TRBJ2-7,TRBV7-2,CASSHSQGGGRYEQYF
once,TRBJ1-1,TRBV7-9,CASSLDGRTRDEAFF
once,TRBJ2-2,TRBV15,CATSPRDWGTGELFF
NA,TRBJ2-1,TRBV11-3,CASRTEVYNEQFF
NA,TRBJ2-5,TRBV7-2,CASSLLVRETQYF
once,TRBJ2-3,TRBV7-9,CASSLGVRASGADTQYF
NA,TRBJ2-7,TRBV5-6,CASSLAAGGASNEQYF
NA,TRBJ2-5,TRBV7-7,CASSLEVETQYF
NA,TRBJ2-5,TRBV11-2,CASSLWQGQTYQETQYF
NA,TRBJ2-1,TRBV14,CASSQQTSGGLNEQFF
NA,TRBJ1-2,TRBV19,CASSFRTGGAPDYGYTF
NA,TRBJ1-6,TRBV5-4,CASSLGGDRESPLHF